Shown below are 24 T cell receptor beta chains from a single sample sequenced in a study of T cell repertoires in cytomegalovirus infection. Using its own MiXCR run on the reads, TCRdb lists one record per CDR3 protein. The data contain about 890,000 distinct CDR3 sequences, around 31% of them singletons. Their cognate antigens are unknown. The source material was cultured CD8+ T cells from PBMCs, sampled from culture after CMV antigen stimulation. The receptors originated from a human donor in good health (CMV status not recorded). Some clones in this sample may be carry-over from other donors' samples.

This clonotype was seen repeatedly, ten times or more. The chain carries TRBV7-8 and TRBJ1-2, with 7 bases aligning to TRBD1. The J segment lost 2 bases and the V segment lost 2 bases, leaving 8 bases of the junction unmatched. The CDR3 totals 16 residues. CDR1 is SGHVS and CDR2 is FQNEAQ in the germline V gene. This chain's CDR3 is CASSLYGTVTNYGYTF. In DNA form, the CDR3 reads TGTGCCAGCAGCTTATATGGGACAGTTACGAACTATGGCTACACCTTC.

This clonotype was seen a handful of times. V usage is TRBV6-5 and J usage is TRBJ1-4; D is perhaps TRBD1 (5 bases). This CDR3 contains 15 residues. Trimming shortened V by 6 bases and J by 6 bases, and 17 bases separated the two germline ends. CDR1 MNHEY and CDR2 SVGAGI come from the germline V gene. Written as DNA, the CDR3 is TGTGCCAGCAGATCCTTAAAAGGGGCGGATGAAAAACTGTTTTTT. This translates into CASRSLKGADEKLFF.

In this sample, this clonotype turned up a few times. The chain employs TRBV12-3 or TRBV12-4 and TRBJ1-1; a possible D gene is TRBD1 (6 bases). V lost 3 bases and J lost 4, with 18 bases in between. The CDR3 covers 16 residues. The CDR3 here is CASSFNPGAVGTEAFF. The CDR3 region has the DNA TGTGCCAGCAGTTTCAATCCAGGGGCCGTGGGCACTGAAGCTTTCTTT.

This clonotype was observed a handful of times. Here the CDR3 DNA reads TGCAGCGTCACCACACCGGGCTCCTACGAGCAGTACGTC. Amino acids: CSVTTPGSYEQYV. This chain uses TRBV29-1 with TRBJ2-7; D not certain. The V gene's germline CDR1 is SQVTM and CDR2 ANQGSEA. The CDR3 spans 13 residues. Trimming took 6 bases from V and 0 from J, leaving 12 bases between them.

This clonotype was detected only a few times. The chain combines TRBV27 with TRBJ1-1; no reliable D call. V lost 5 bases, J lost 4 bases, and 14 bases lay in between. This CDR3 is 14 amino acids long. Per germline, CDR1 MNHEY and CDR2 SMNVEV (reference sequence). CDR3 residues: CASSPFPPPTEAFF. CDR3 sequence (DNA): TGTGCCAGCAGTCCCTTCCCCCCCCCCACTGAAGCTTTCTTT.

This chain uses TRBV7-6 with TRBJ2-1, with TRBD1 as a possible D gene (6 bases). This CDR3 is built from 15 residues. CDR1 is SGHVS, CDR2 FNYEAQ, per germline. Trimming shortened V by 3 bases and J by 7 bases, and 16 bases separated the two germline ends. CDR3 sequence (DNA): TGTGCCAGCAGCTTGTTCAAGGCAGGGGAGAATGAGCAGTTCTTC. Residues: CASSLFKAGENEQFF.

This chain uses TRBV12-3 or TRBV12-4 with TRBJ2-1; 13 bases fit TRBD2. V was clipped by 3 bases and J by 5 bases; unmatched bases: 4. The CDR3 spans 16 residues. The CDR3 is CASSFRLAGGHNEQFF. Written as DNA, the CDR3 is TGTGCCAGCAGTTTTCGACTAGCGGGGGGCCACAATGAGCAGTTCTTC.

Many counts were recorded for this clonotype. J is TRBJ1-5 and V is TRBV7-2; D perhaps matches TRBD1 (5 bases). Trimming took off 1 base at V and 4 bases at J, with 11 bases between the two ends. Germline lookup yields CDR1 SGHTA and CDR2 FQGNSA. The CDR3 contains 15 residues. The CDR3 coding sequence is TGTGCCAGCAGCTTAGGGGTCGGGACGAATCAGCCCCAGCATTTT. Protein product: CASSLGVGTNQPQHF.

This clonotype showed up many times. CDR3 sequence (DNA): TGCAGTGCTCACAGGGGAATAGCTCGGGAGCAGTACTTC. It translates to CSAHRGIAREQYF. The chain carries TRBV20-1 and TRBJ2-7; 7 bases map to TRBD1. CDR1 is DFQATT, CDR2 SNEGSKA, per germline (reference sequence). This CDR3 has 13 amino acids. Trimming took 5 bases from V and 7 from J; bases not matched to a gene: 11.

The chain is built from TRBV18 and TRBJ2-1; D perhaps matches TRBD2 (6 bases). The length of the CDR3 is 16 residues. V lost 0 bases, J lost 2 bases, and 11 bases lay in between. Germline V gives CDR1 KGHSH, CDR2 LQKENI. In DNA, the CDR3 is TGTGCCAGCTCACCACCGAGCGGGCAAGCCTACAATGAGCAGTTCTTC. This gives the protein CASSPPSGQAYNEQFF.

The chain has TRBV2 and TRBJ1-4; 12 nucleotides agree with TRBD1. The germline V gene encodes CDR1 SNHLY and CDR2 FYNNEI. V dropped 7 bases and J dropped 0; count of bases not matched to a gene: 9. This CDR3 has 18 amino acids. CDR3 nucleotide sequence: TGTGCCAGCAAACCAGCGGGACAGGGGGCTACAACTAATGAAAAACTGTTTTTT. This encodes CASKPAGQGATTNEKLFF.

The V gene is TRBV2, the J gene TRBJ2-3; D is uncertain. CDR1 SNHLY and CDR2 FYNNEI come from the germline V gene. This CDR3 is built from 15 residues. The V end was cut by 7 bases, the J end by 0 bases, with 14 bases between. CDR3 nucleotide sequence: TGTGCCAGCATCTTGGAGCAGGAGAGCACAGATACGCAGTATTTT. It codes for CASILEQESTDTQYF.

This clonotype was observed a handful of times. This chain links TRBV6-6 with TRBJ2-7; D unresolved. Germline loops: CDR1 MNHNY, CDR2 SVGAGI (reference sequence). V lost 2 bases and J lost 3, with 5 bases in between. This CDR3 region has 12 residues. The CDR3 DNA follows: TGTGCCAGCAGTTACGGGAACTACGAGCAGTACGTC. Protein sequence: CASSYGNYEQYV.

The chain employs TRBV5-6 and TRBJ1-5; 9 bases line up with TRBD1. J lost 4 bases, V lost 6 bases, and 14 bases had no gene match. The CDR3 contains 17 residues. Germline V gene sequence: CDR1 SGHDT, CDR2 YYEEEE. DNA for the CDR3: TGTGCCAGCACCCCGGATAGGGGACAGGGAAAGAATCAGCCCCAGCATTTT. This encodes CASTPDRGQGKNQPQHF.

The chain joins TRBV4-3 to TRBJ2-5; 7 nucleotides line up with TRBD2. CDR3 size: 15 residues. The trim removed 2 bases at V and 3 bases at J, leaving 6 bases unmatched. Looked up from germline, CDR1 is LGHNA and CDR2 is YSLEER. The CDR3 nucleotides are TGCGCCAGCAGCCAAAGTAAGCTAGCGGAAGAGACCCAGTACTTC. Translation gives CASSQSKLAEETQYF.

The chain employs TRBV5-4 and TRBJ2-7; 8 bases are shared with TRBD1. Trimming at V came to 1 base and at J to 1 base, leaving 4 bases not matched to a gene. There are 15 residues in the CDR3. Germline-derived CDR1 and CDR2 are SGHNT and YYREEE (reference sequence). CDR3 coding DNA: TGTGCCAGCAGCTTGTCGAGACAGGGGTCCTACGAGCAGTACTTC. Translation: CASSLSRQGSYEQYF. The full variable domain, with the rest looked up from reference TRBV5-4 and TRBJ2-7, is ETGVTQSPTHLIKTRGQQVTLRCSSQSGHNTVSWYQQALGQGPQFIFQYYREEENGRGNFPPRFSGLQFPNYSSELNVNALELDDSALYLCASSLSRQGSYEQYFGPGTRLTVT.

This clonotype appeared a few times. The CDR3 DNA reads TGTGCCAGCAGCCCCCGTCAGATCTATGGCTACACCTTC. Its translation is CASSPRQIYGYTF. The chain is built from TRBV7-8 and TRBJ1-2; no firm D call. CDR3 size: 13 residues. Germline V gene sequence: CDR1 SGHVS, CDR2 FQNEAQ. Trimming pared 5 bases from V and 4 bases from J, leaving 11 bases between.

This chain uses TRBV6-6 with TRBJ1-1; D not certain. Between the trimmed V and J ends, which lost 2 bases and 4 bases, there was a span of 26 bases. This CDR3 has 19 amino acids. Germline V gene data show CDR1 as MNHNY and CDR2 as SVGAGI (reference sequence). This chain's CDR3 is CASSYLMGDGSLGVTEAFF. The CDR3 nucleotides read TGTGCCAGCAGTTACCTGATGGGAGACGGGTCCTTAGGAGTCACTGAAGCTTTCTTT.

The V and J genes are TRBV10-3 and TRBJ2-1, with a weak D call TRBD2 (6 bases). The V end lost 4 bases, the J end lost 3 bases, and 13 bases lay between the germline ends. Looked up from germline, CDR1 is ENHRY and CDR2 is SYGVKD. The length of the CDR3 is 15 residues. CDR3 protein: CAISVGGADYNEQFF. DNA of the CDR3: TGTGCCATCAGTGTAGGAGGGGCAGACTACAATGAGCAGTTCTTC.

This clonotype occurred a few times. The chain links TRBV12-3 or TRBV12-4 to TRBJ1-5, with D uncertain. This CDR3 contains 11 residues. V was pared by 3 bases and J by 7 bases, with 4 bases between. Here the CDR3 reads CASSFDQPQHF. Here the CDR3 DNA reads TGTGCCAGCAGTTTCGACCAGCCCCAGCATTTT.

The chain is built from TRBV12-3 or TRBV12-4 and TRBJ1-1; a weak D match, TRBD1 (6 bases). Trimming took 7 bases from V and 4 from J, leaving 13 bases between them. CDR3 size: 13 residues. CDR3 sequence (DNA): TGTGCCAGCACCGAGGGGGGCGGCACTGAAGCTTTCTTT. This translates into CASTEGGGTEAFF.

This clonotype was seen at least ten times. CDR3 protein: CASSFLGDYGYTF. DNA for the CDR3: TGTGCCAGCAGCTTCCTGGGAGACTATGGCTACACCTTC. This chain uses TRBV27 with TRBJ1-2; D remains ambiguous. V was shortened by 6 bases and J by 3 bases, with 11 bases between the two germline ends. Per the germline V gene, CDR1 is MNHEY and CDR2 is SMNVEV (reference sequence). CDR3 length: 13 amino acids.

This clonotype was counted many times. The genes are TRBV4-1 and TRBJ2-3; 10 bases map to TRBD1. The CDR3 spans 16 residues. V was clipped by 5 bases and J by 1 base; unmatched bases: 6. Germline V gene data show CDR1 as MGHRA and CDR2 as YSYEKL. This CDR3 is CASSYRDRGGTDTQYF. CDR3 DNA: TGCGCCAGCAGCTACCGGGACAGGGGTGGCACAGATACGCAGTATTTT.

This clonotype was counted a few times. The rearrangement joins TRBV12-3 or TRBV12-4 to TRBJ1-1; no firm D call. V was pared by 10 bases and J by 6 bases, with 18 bases between. CDR3 length: 13 amino acids. The CDR3 DNA is TGTGCCACCTCCCCTCCCGCCGTACCTGAAGCTTTCTTT. Protein sequence: CATSPPAVPEAFF.